A single sample is the source of the 8 T cell receptor beta chains below, sequenced in a study of blood T cell repertoires in COVID-19. Here immunoSEQ multiplex PCR was the method, and the copy in TCRdb shows in-frame clones only, minus some. The profile shows roughly 50,000 clones, around four fifths of them singletons. The source material was peripheral blood. All receptors derive from a woman aged 80 or older with acute or convalescent COVID-19.

The rearrangement links TRBV24-1 to TRBJ1-5; D possibly corresponds to TRBD1 (5 bases). The V and J ends lost 3 bases and 4 bases respectively, with 15 bases between them. This CDR3 is 16 amino acids long. CDR1 is KGHDR, CDR2 SFDVKD, per germline. The CDR3 region is CATSDAAGGGNQPQHF. CDR3 DNA: TGTGCCACCAGTGATGCCGCCGGGGGGGGGAATCAGCCCCAGCATTTT.

The chain recombines TRBV29-1 with TRBJ1-2, with D possibly matching TRBD1 (6 bases). The germline gives CDR1 SQVTM, CDR2 ANQGSEA. Trimming removed 4 bases at V and 7 bases at J, with 13 bases between. The CDR3 covers 12 residues. Here the CDR3 DNA reads TGCAGCGTTGGGCAGGGGAGTGCTGGCTACACCTTC. Translation gives CSVGQGSAGYTF.

The chain is built from TRBV10-3 and TRBJ1-1; 9 bases are a match to TRBD1. Germline V CDR1 and CDR2: ENHRY, SYGVKD. The CDR3 loop spans 14 amino acids. The V and J ends lost 7 bases and 4 bases, in that order; junction bases with no gene match: 7. CDR3 coding DNA: TGTGCCATCACCACCTCGACAGGGGGCACTGAAGCTTTCTTT. As protein: CAITTSTGGTEAFF.

The genes are TRBV7-9 and TRBJ1-4; 9 nucleotides match TRBD1. Unmatched junction bases numbered 9, after V lost 5 bases and J lost 11 bases. CDR3 length: 14 amino acids. The germline gives CDR1 SEHNR, CDR2 FQNEAQ (reference sequence). CDR3: CASSRGQGREKLFF. The CDR3 DNA reads TGTGCCAGCAGCCGGGGACAGGGAAGGGAGAAACTGTTTTTT.

The chain links TRBV12-3 or TRBV12-4 to TRBJ2-5; weak D call: TRBD1 (5 bases). The CDR3 sequence is 13 residues long. Trimming took off 3 bases at V and 4 bases at J, with 9 bases between the two ends. CDR3 sequence: CASSFAGRETQYF. The DNA for the CDR3 is TGTGCCAGCAGTTTTGCAGGGCGAGAGACCCAGTACTTC.

This rearrangement joins TRBV3-1 (or the pseudogene TRBV3-2) to TRBJ2-2, with no clear D. The CDR3 spans 13 residues. V was trimmed by 3 bases and J by 5 bases, leaving 7 bases between them. Germline V gene sequence: CDR1 LGHDT, CDR2 YNNKEL (reference sequence). The chain's CDR3 is CASSHLSTGELFF. The CDR3 DNA reads TGTGCCAGCAGCCATCTATCGACCGGGGAGCTGTTTTTT.

The V and J genes are TRBV20-1 and TRBJ2-3; D is possibly TRBD2 (5 bases). The CDR3 consists of 13 residues. The V gene lost 3 bases and the J gene lost 6 bases, with 13 bases spanning the gap. Germline assignment: CDR1 DFQATT and CDR2 SNEGSKA (reference sequence). Here the CDR3 DNA reads TGCAGTGCTAGTGACTTACTAGAGGATACGCAGTATTTT. Translation: CSASDLLEDTQYF.

V gene TRBV19 combines with J gene TRBJ1-6; D not resolved. Germline CDR1 reads LNHDA; CDR2 reads SQIVND (reference sequence). V was shortened by 6 bases and J by 9 bases, with 18 bases between the two germline ends. The CDR3 consists of 15 residues. CDR3: CASRLGQRGGSPLHF. The CDR3, as DNA: TGTGCCAGTAGGCTAGGCCAAAGAGGCGGTTCACCCCTCCACTTT. Full variable domain (remainder filled in from reference TRBV19 and TRBJ1-6): DGGITQSPKYLFRKEGQNVTLSCEQNLNHDAMYWYRQDPGQGLRLIYYSQIVNDFQKGDIAEGYSVSREKKESFPLTVTSAQKNPTAFYLCASRLGQRGGSPLHFGNGTRLTVT.